This T cell receptor (beta chain) originates from a study of T-cell memory formation after mild COVID-19. V lost 4 bases and J lost 4, with 12 bases in between. Germline-derived CDR1 and CDR2 are MGHRA and YSYEKL. The CDR3 is made up of 14 amino acids. MiXCR was run by TCRdb on the 5' RACE reads, yielding one entry per CDR3 protein. The repertoire holds hundreds of thousands of distinct CDR3 sequences, with more than 20% as singletons. Sequences were obtained from PBMCs or a T cell subset sorted from them (not recorded which). This chain links TRBV4-1 with TRBJ2-3, with D possibly TRBD1 on 6 matching bases. The clonotype originates from an adult woman who had mild COVID-19 (a few samples of this study predate the infection). Cell type and time point are not known. CDR3 bases: TGCGCCAGCAGCCGAGGGGGTAGCGCAGATACGCAGTATTTT. Translation: CASSRGGSADTQYF.